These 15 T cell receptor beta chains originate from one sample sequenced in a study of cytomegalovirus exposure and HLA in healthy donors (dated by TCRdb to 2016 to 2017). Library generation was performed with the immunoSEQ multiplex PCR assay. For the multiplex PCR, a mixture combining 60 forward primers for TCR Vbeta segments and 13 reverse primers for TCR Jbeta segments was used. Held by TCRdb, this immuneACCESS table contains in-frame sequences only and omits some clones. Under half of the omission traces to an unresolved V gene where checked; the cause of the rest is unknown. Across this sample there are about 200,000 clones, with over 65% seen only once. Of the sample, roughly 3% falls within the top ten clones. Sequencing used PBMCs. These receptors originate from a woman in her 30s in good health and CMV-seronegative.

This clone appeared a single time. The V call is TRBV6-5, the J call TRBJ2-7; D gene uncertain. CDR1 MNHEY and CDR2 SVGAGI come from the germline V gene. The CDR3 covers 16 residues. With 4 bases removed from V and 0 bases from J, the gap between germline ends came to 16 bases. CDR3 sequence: CASSSTPSLSSYEQYF. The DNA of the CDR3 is TGTGCCAGCAGTTCCACTCCTTCTTTAAGCTCCTACGAGCAGTACTTC.

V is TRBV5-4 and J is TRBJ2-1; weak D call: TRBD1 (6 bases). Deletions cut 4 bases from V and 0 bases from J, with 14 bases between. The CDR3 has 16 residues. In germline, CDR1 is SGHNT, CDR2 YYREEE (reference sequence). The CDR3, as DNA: TGTGCCAGCAGCCACAGGGATATCAGCTCCTACAATGAGCAGTTCTTC. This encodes CASSHRDISSYNEQFF. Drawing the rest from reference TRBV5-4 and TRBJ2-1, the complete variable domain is ETGVTQSPTHLIKTRGQQVTLRCSSQSGHNTVSWYQQALGQGPQFIFQYYREEENGRGNFPPRFSGLQFPNYSSELNVNALELDDSALYLCASSHRDISSYNEQFFGPGTRLTVL.

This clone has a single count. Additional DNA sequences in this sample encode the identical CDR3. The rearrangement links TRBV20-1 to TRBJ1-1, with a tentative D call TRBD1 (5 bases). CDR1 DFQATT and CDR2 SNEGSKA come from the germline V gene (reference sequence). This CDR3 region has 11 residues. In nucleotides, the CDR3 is TGCACCCCTCCTGGGGCCACTGAAGCTTTCTTT. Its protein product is CTPPGATEAFF.

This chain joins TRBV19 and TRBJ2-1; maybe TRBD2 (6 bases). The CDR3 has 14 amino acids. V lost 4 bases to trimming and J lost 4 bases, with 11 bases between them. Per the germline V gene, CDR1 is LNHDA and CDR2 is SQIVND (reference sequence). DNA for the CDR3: TGTGCCAGTAGTACAACGGAGGGGTACAATGAGCAGTTCTTC. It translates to CASSTTEGYNEQFF.

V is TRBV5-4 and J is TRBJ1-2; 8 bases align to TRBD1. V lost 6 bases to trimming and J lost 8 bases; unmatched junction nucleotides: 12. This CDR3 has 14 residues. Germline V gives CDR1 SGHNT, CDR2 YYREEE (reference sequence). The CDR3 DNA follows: TGTGCCAGCAACTTAGAGGACAGGGTTAACGGCTACACCTTC. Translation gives CASNLEDRVNGYTF.

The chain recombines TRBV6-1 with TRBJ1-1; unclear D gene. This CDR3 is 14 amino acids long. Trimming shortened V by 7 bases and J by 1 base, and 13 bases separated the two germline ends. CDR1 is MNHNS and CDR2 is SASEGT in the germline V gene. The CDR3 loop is CASIPLGQNTEAFF. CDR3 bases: TGTGCCAGCATCCCACTTGGGCAGAACACTGAAGCTTTCTTT.

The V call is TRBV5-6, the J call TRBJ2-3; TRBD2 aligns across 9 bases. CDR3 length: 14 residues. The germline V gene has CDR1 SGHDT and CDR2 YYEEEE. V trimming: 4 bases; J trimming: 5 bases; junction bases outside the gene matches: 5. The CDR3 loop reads CASSPRGGLDTQYF. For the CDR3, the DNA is TGTGCCAGCAGCCCGCGGGGGGGGCTAGATACGCAGTATTTT.

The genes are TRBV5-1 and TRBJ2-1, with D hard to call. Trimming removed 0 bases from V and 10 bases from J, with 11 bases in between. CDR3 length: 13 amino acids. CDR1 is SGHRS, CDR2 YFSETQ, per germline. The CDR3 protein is CASSLAVEREQFF. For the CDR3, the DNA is TGCGCCAGCAGCTTGGCTGTGGAGAGAGAGCAGTTCTTC.

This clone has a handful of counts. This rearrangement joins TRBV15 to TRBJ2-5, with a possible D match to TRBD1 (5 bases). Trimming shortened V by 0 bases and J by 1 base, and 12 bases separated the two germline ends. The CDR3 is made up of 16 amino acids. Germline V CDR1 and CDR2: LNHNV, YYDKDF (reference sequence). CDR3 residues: CATSREPRQGQETQYF. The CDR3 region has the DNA TGTGCCACCAGCAGAGAACCCCGCCAGGGCCAAGAGACCCAGTACTTC.

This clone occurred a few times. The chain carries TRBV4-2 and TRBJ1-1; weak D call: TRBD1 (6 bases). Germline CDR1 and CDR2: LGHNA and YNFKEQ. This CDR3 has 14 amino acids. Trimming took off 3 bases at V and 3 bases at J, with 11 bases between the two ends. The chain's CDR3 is CASSHNPGDTEAFF. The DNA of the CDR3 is TGTGCCAGCAGCCATAATCCAGGGGACACTGAAGCTTTCTTT.

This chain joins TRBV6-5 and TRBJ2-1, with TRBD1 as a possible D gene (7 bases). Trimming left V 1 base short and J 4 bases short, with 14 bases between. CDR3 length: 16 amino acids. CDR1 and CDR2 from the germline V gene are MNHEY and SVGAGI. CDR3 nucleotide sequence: TGTGCCAGCAGTTACTTATCGGCAGGGGGGTACAATGAGCAGTTCTTC. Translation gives CASSYLSAGGYNEQFF.

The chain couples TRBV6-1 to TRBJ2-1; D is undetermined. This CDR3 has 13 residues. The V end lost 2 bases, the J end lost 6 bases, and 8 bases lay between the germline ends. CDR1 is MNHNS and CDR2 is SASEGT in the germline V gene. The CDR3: CASSERPGNEQFF. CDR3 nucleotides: TGTGCCAGCAGTGAACGCCCAGGCAATGAGCAGTTCTTC.

The CDR3 reads CASSLPQGNTEAFF. CDR3 nucleotides: TGTGCCAGCAGCTTGCCACAGGGGAACACTGAAGCTTTCTTT. The chain carries TRBV5-4 and TRBJ1-1; D is possibly TRBD1 (6 bases). The length of the CDR3 is 14 residues. V dropped 1 base and J dropped 1 base, with 8 bases sitting between them. Germline assignment: CDR1 SGHNT and CDR2 YYREEE (reference sequence).

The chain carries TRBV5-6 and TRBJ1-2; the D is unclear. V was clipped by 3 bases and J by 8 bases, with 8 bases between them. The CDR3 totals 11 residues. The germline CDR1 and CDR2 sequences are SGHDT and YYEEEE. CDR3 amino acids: CASSSRGGYTF. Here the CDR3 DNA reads TGTGCCAGCAGCTCCAGAGGCGGCTACACCTTC.

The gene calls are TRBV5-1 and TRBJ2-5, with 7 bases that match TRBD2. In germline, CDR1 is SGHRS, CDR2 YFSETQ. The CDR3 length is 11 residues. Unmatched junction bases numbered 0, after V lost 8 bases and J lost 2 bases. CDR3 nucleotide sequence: TGCGCCAGGGGACTACAAGAGACCCAGTACTTC. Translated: CARGLQETQYF.